Given below is one T cell receptor beta chain in context. These data belong to a study of OX40 agonist ivuxolimab in advanced cancers. The CDR3 extends over 19 amino acids. The germline V and J ends were trimmed by 5 bases and 2 bases, with 26 bases remaining between them. CDR1 LGHNA and CDR2 YNFKEQ come from the germline V gene. The table came from immunoSEQ multiplex PCR; TCRdb's copy has only in-frame clones and leaves some out. The sample records about 79,000 clones, approximately 90% being singletons. The receptor comes from an adult with an advanced solid tumor such as melanoma, head and neck, liver or kidney cancer. The rearrangement uses TRBV4-2 and TRBJ2-3; D is uncertain. This material consisted of CD4+ or CD8+ T cells sorted from blood, taken in a trial of the OX40 agonist ivuxolimab. CDR3 DNA sequence: TGTGCCAGCAGCGATCTCGACTTCGGAAGCGCAACCGACACAGATACGCAGTATTTT. This encodes CASSDLDFGSATDTDTQYF.